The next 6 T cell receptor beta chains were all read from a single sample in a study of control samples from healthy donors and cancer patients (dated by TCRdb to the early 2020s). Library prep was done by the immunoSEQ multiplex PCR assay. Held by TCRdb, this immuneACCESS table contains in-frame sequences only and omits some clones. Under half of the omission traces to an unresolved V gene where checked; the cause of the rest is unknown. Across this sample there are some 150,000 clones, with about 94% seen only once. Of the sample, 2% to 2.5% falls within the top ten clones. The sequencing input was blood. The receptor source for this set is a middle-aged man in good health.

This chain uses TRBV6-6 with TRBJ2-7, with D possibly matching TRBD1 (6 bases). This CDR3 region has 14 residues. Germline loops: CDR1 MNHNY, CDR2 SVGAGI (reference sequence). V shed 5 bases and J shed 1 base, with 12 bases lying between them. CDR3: CASSRSTGSYEQYF. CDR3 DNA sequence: TGTGCCAGCAGTCGTTCCACAGGGTCCTACGAGCAGTACTTC.

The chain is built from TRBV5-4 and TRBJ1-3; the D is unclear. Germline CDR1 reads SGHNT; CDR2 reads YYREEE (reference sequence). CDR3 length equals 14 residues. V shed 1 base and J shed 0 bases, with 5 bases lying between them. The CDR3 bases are TGTGCCAGCAGCTTGTCGGGCTCTGGAAACACCATATATTTT. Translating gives CASSLSGSGNTIYF.

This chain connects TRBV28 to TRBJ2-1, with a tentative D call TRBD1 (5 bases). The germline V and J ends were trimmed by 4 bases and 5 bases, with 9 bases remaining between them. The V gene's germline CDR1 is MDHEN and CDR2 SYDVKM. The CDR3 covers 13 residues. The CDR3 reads CASSSTVNNEQFF. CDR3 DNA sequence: TGTGCCAGCAGTTCGACAGTCAACAATGAGCAGTTCTTC.

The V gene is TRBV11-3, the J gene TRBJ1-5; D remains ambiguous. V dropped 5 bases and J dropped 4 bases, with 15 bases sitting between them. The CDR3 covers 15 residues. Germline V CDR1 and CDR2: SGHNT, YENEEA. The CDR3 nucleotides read TGTGCCAGCAGCCTCAACCAGACGGAAAATCAGCCCCAGCATTTT. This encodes CASSLNQTENQPQHF.

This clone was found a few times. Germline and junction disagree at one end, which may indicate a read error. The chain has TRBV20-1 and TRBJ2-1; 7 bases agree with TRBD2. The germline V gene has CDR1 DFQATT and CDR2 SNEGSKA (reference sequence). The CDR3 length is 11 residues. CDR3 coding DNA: TGCAGTGCTGGCACCGTCGGACTAGTCGTCTTC. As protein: CSAGTVGLVVF.

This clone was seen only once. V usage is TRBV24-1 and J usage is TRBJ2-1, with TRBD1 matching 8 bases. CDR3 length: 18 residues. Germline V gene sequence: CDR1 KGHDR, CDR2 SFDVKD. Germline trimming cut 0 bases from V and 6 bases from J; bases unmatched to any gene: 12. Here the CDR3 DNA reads TGTGCCACCAGTGATTTGCAAGGGGGGCAGGGGGCCGGCAATGAGCAGTTCTTC. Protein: CATSDLQGGQGAGNEQFF.